The rows below give T cell receptor beta chains drawn from one sample of a study of early T cells in non-severe SARS-CoV-2 infection. TCRdb passed the 5' RACE reads through MiXCR, listing each CDR3 protein once. The sample records 25,000 to 30,000 distinct CDR3 sequences, approximately 6.6% being singletons. The sample in question was whole blood, obtained at baseline. These receptor sequences come from an adult who was a healthcare worker with PCR-confirmed SARS-CoV-2 infection or an uninfected control (not recorded which). Both conserved end residues are part of each CDR3. The order of the fields is V gene, D gene, J gene, clone size, CDR3 DNA, CDR3 protein. D genes are given only for firm matches. Size tells how often a clone was seen (once, few, many) or the class of an expanded clone, and some rows leave it out.

TRBV7-2	NA	TRBJ2-7	many	TGTGCCAGCAGCTTCGGGACAACCTACTCCGAGCAGTACTTC	CASSFGTTYSEQYF
TRBV7-8	NA	TRBJ2-1	many	TGTGCAGCAGGTGGTAACTTCTACAATGAGCAGTTCTTC	CAAGGNFYNEQFF
TRBV6-2/TRBV6-3	NA	TRBJ1-5	many	TGTGCCAGCAGTTACTCGAGCAATCAGCCCCAGCATTTT	CASSYSSNQPQHF
TRBV11-1	TRBD2	TRBJ2-1	many	TGTGCCAGCAGCCGTGGACTAGCGGGGGGCAATGAGCAGTTCTTC	CASSRGLAGGNEQFF
TRBV7-9	NA	TRBJ2-7	many	TGTGCCAGCAGCTCCCGGAATAGGGCGCCCCGCTCCTCTTACGAGCAGTACTTC	CASSSRNRAPRSSYEQYF
TRBV16	NA	TRBJ2-3	NA	TGTGCCAGCAGCCAGCTCTTTTCCACAGATACGCAGTATTTT	CASSQLFSTDTQYF
TRBV7-2	TRBD1	TRBJ2-1	many	TGTGCCAGCAGCAAAGACAGGGCGACCTACAATGAGCAGTTCTTC	CASSKDRATYNEQFF
TRBV20-1	TRBD1	TRBJ1-2	many	TGCAGTGCTAGCCGGGACAGGGGCTTGGAGTATGGCTACACCTTC	CSASRDRGLEYGYTF
TRBV11-2	NA	TRBJ2-7	many	TGTGCCAGCAGCTTAGGGCAGGGCCCCTACGAGCAGTACTTC	CASSLGQGPYEQYF
TRBV6-1	NA	TRBJ2-3	many	TGTGCCAGCAGTGTAGGTCATGGCGCAGATACGCAGTATTTT	CASSVGHGADTQYF
TRBV5-1	NA	TRBJ2-7	NA	TGCGCCAGCAGCCCAACAGGGGGGGCCTACGAGCAGTACTTC	CASSPTGGAYEQYF
TRBV12-3/TRBV12-4	TRBD2	TRBJ2-5	many	TGTGCCAGCAATATAGCGGGGGGGTCAGAGACCCAGTACTTC	CASNIAGGSETQYF
TRBV7-3	NA	TRBJ2-1	few	TGTGCCAGCCCCGGCAGGGCCTACCGCCACAATGAGCAGTTCTTC	CASPGRAYRHNEQFF
TRBV12-3/TRBV12-4	NA	TRBJ2-1	many	TGTGCCAGCAGTTTAATCCCGGGGATCTCCTACAATGAGCAGTTCTTC	CASSLIPGISYNEQFF
TRBV20-1	NA	TRBJ2-7	many	TGCAGTGTAACAATCGGACTACCTTCGAGGAACGAGCAGTACTTC	CSVTIGLPSRNEQYF
TRBV5-6	NA	TRBJ2-5	few	TGTGCCAGCAGCTTGCCGGAGACCCAGTACTTC	CASSLPETQYF
TRBV3-1	TRBD1	TRBJ2-5	many	TGTGCCAGCAGGGGACAGGGGAAAACGGAGACCCAGTACTTC	CASRGQGKTETQYF
TRBV12-3/TRBV12-4	TRBD1	TRBJ1-5	many	TGTGCCAGCAGGCCTGACAGGGGGCAAGGCAATCAGCCCCAGCATTTT	CASRPDRGQGNQPQHF
TRBV7-6	TRBD2	TRBJ2-1	NA	TGTGCCAGCAGCTTACTGGGGCTAGCGGCATCCGATGAGCAGTTCTTC	CASSLLGLAASDEQFF
TRBV6-2/TRBV6-3	NA	TRBJ2-2	many	TGTGCCAGCGGTGGTGGGCCCCATAGCAACGGGGAGCTGTTTTTT	CASGGGPHSNGELFF
TRBV28	TRBD1	TRBJ1-2	many	TGTGCCAGCAGTTTATTAGGGACAGGGGGATATGGCTACACCTTC	CASSLLGTGGYGYTF
TRBV7-9	NA	TRBJ1-1	many	TGTGCCAGCCTCAGACGTGGTATGAACACTGAAGCTTTCTTT	CASLRRGMNTEAFF
TRBV20-1	TRBD1	TRBJ2-5	many	TGCAGTGCTAGACCAGGGACAGGGAGGCAAGAGACCCAGTACTTC	CSARPGTGRQETQYF
TRBV6-1	TRBD1	TRBJ2-2	many	TGTGCCAGCAGTCAGCCGGGACAGGGGGTCGCCGGGGAGCTGTTTTTT	CASSQPGQGVAGELFF
TRBV5-1	NA	TRBJ2-7	NA	TGCGCCAGCAGCACCGACTTAGCCCCATCCAACGAGAAGTACTTC	CASSTDLAPSNEKYF
TRBV29-1	TRBD1	TRBJ1-2	many	TGCAGCGTTGAAGATCTAGGGGGCGCGGACCCTAACTATGGCTACACCTTC	CSVEDLGGADPNYGYTF
TRBV11-1	TRBD2	TRBJ2-1	NA	TGTGCCAGCAGCTTGACTAGCGGGAGGGTCAATGAGCAGTTCTTC	CASSLTSGRVNEQFF
TRBV20-1	TRBD2	TRBJ2-3	many	TGCAGTGCTACCATGTCAGCGGGAGACACAGATACGCAGTATTTT	CSATMSAGDTDTQYF
TRBV6-6	NA	TRBJ2-2	many	TGTGCCAGCAGTTACTCCAGGGCAGGCGGGGAGCTGTTTTTT	CASSYSRAGGELFF
TRBV19	NA	TRBJ1-5	many	TGTGCCAGTAGTATAGACAGGGCAGCGCCCCAGCATTTT	CASSIDRAAPQHF
TRBV6-2/TRBV6-3	NA	TRBJ1-6	many	TGTGCCAGCAGTTCTACAGGGATTTTTAGTTCACCCCTCCACTTT	CASSSTGIFSSPLHF
TRBV7-2	NA	TRBJ2-1	many	TGTGCCAGCAGCTTAGGGGATGAGCAGTTCTTC	CASSLGDEQFF
TRBV20-1	NA	TRBJ2-3	NA	TGCAGTGCTAGAACCCTCTCTCCTAGCACAGATACGCAGTATTTT	CSARTLSPSTDTQYF
TRBV12-5	NA	TRBJ2-5	many	TGTGCTAGTGGTGCGGTATTTGGAGAGACCCAGTACTTC	CASGAVFGETQYF
TRBV15	NA	TRBJ2-4	many	TGTGCCACCAGCAGGAGCTTGGGGCTGGCCAAAAACATTCAGTACTTC	CATSRSLGLAKNIQYF
TRBV20-1	TRBD1	TRBJ2-7	many	TGCAGTGCTGGGACAGGGAATTCCTACGAGCAGTACTTC	CSAGTGNSYEQYF
TRBV4-3	NA	TRBJ2-1	many	TGCGCCAGCAGCCAACAAGAAGCATCCTACAATGAGCAGTTCTTC	CASSQQEASYNEQFF
TRBV30	NA	TRBJ2-6	many	TGTGCCTGGAACGGTGATCCCACTGGGGCCAACGTCCTGACTTTC	CAWNGDPTGANVLTF
TRBV28	TRBD1	TRBJ2-1	many	TGTGCCAGCAGTCGGGACAGGTCTCGGGAGCAGTTCTTC	CASSRDRSREQFF
TRBV6-1	NA	TRBJ2-5	many	TGTGCCAGCAGTGCAGTAGTTGAGGAGACCCAGTACTTC	CASSAVVEETQYF
TRBV7-8	NA	TRBJ1-3	many	TGTGCCAGCAGCGCGAGGTACTCGGGAGGCGGAAACACCATATATTTT	CASSARYSGGGNTIYF
TRBV20-1	TRBD2	TRBJ2-2	many	TGCAGTGCTAGAGGATCTAGCGGGAGGGTTCACGGGGAGCTGTTTTTT	CSARGSSGRVHGELFF
TRBV12-3/TRBV12-4	TRBD1	TRBJ1-1	many	TGTGCCAGCAGTTTCAGGGGGGGCAACACTGAAGCTTTCTTT	CASSFRGGNTEAFF
TRBV5-5	NA	TRBJ2-1	many	TGTGCCAGCAGCTTGGAGTCCGTCCAGTTCTTC	CASSLESVQFF
TRBV7-2	NA	TRBJ1-3	many	TGTGCCAGCAGCACCCATCCTGGAAACACCATATATTTT	CASSTHPGNTIYF
TRBV7-2	NA	TRBJ2-5	NA	TGTGCCAGCAGCTTAGTTGGCCGGGGGCACTTC	CASSLVGRGHF
TRBV18	TRBD1	TRBJ1-1	many	TGTGCCAGCTCACCACCCGGGACAGCGAAAATTGACACTGAAGCTTTCTTT	CASSPPGTAKIDTEAFF
TRBV4-1	NA	TRBJ2-7	many	TGCGCCAGCAGCCAAGATTGGGGCATTGAATACGAGCAGTACTTC	CASSQDWGIEYEQYF
TRBV19	TRBD1	TRBJ1-2	many	TGTGCCAGTAGTATATCCTGGGACAGGGTGACCGGCTACACCTTC	CASSISWDRVTGYTF
TRBV7-9	NA	TRBJ2-7	many	TGTGCCAGCAGCTTAGACCCAGGGGCGAGGTACGAGCAGTACTTC	CASSLDPGARYEQYF
TRBV5-1	NA	TRBJ1-4	NA	TGCGCCAGCAGCTTGAGGGGCTATGAAAAACTGTTTTTT	CASSLRGYEKLFF
TRBV29-1	NA	TRBJ2-4	few	TGCAGCGTCAGGGGCGCCAAAAACATTCAGTACTTC	CSVRGAKNIQYF
TRBV20-1	NA	TRBJ2-5	many	TGCAGTGCTAGAGAGCCGGTGGGGCAAGAGACCCAGTACTTC	CSAREPVGQETQYF
TRBV15	NA	TRBJ2-1	few	TGTGCCACCACCGGGATCCCAAGGAGTAATGAGCAGTTCTTC	CATTGIPRSNEQFF